A selection of T cell receptor beta chains follows, all from one sample in a study of patients and donors after allogeneic stem cell transplantation. TCRdb independently ran MiXCR on the RT-PCR reads; one entry per CDR3 protein. Among roughly 200,000 distinct CDR3 sequences listed, roughly two fifths were seen once. Sequenced input: blood, either unsorted or a sorted T cell fraction (not recorded which). These TCRs come from a human donor who was either an allogeneic HSCT recipient or a stem cell or donor lymphocyte infusion donor (not recorded which). It is not recorded whose cells these are; they may come from a transplant donor. Each CDR3 is given with its conserved first and last residue.

CDR3: CASSSSWAGGHEAFF; J: TRBJ1-1; V: TRBV4-1
CDR3: CASSLGGGRNQPQHF; J: TRBJ1-5; V: TRBV12-3/TRBV12-4
CDR3: CASSHRDPSTDTQYF; J: TRBJ2-3; V: TRBV7-2
CDR3: CASSQDLAGLNEKLFF; J: TRBJ1-4; V: TRBV3-1
CDR3: CASSPTWDSSEKLFF; J: TRBJ1-4; V: TRBV7-2
CDR3: CSVESRGLGYNEQFF; J: TRBJ2-1; V: TRBV29-1
CDR3: CASSYSSYNSPLHF; J: TRBJ1-6; V: TRBV7-2
CDR3: CSVTGTVWEQFF; J: TRBJ2-1; V: TRBV29-1
CDR3: CASSPLGQGATNYGYTF; J: TRBJ1-2; V: TRBV18
CDR3: CASSIRGQLAKNIQYF; J: TRBJ2-4; V: TRBV7-2
CDR3: CASSSTGGSTEAFF; J: TRBJ1-1; V: TRBV7-3
CDR3: CASSLIGGATDTQYF; J: TRBJ2-3; V: TRBV5-1
CDR3: CASSQENRGTTDTQYF; J: TRBJ2-3; V: TRBV4-3
CDR3: CSARARDSYGYTF; J: TRBJ1-2; V: TRBV20-1
CDR3: CASSLTANTEAFF; J: TRBJ1-1; V: TRBV5-1
CDR3: CASSPQAKAFF; J: TRBJ1-1; V: TRBV28
CDR3: CSTRNYRGLFSEQYF; J: TRBJ2-7; V: TRBV20-1
CDR3: CASSHPGISYTF; J: TRBJ1-2; V: TRBV3-1